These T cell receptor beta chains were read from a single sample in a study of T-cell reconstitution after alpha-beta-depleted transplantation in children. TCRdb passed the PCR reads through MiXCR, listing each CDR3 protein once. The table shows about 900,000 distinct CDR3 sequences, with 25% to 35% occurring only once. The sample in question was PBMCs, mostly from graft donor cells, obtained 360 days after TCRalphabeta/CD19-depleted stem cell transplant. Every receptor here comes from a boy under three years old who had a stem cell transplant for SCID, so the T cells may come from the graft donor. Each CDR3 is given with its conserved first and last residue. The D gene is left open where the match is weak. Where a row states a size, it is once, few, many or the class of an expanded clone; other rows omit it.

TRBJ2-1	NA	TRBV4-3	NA	TGCGCCAGCAGCCTCTGGGAGGGGGGTTACAATGAGCAGTTCTTC	CASSLWEGGYNEQFF
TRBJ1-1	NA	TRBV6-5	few	TGTGCCAGCAGTTACGGGGGGGCGGACACTGAAGCTTTCTTT	CASSYGGADTEAFF
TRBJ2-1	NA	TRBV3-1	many	TGTGCCAGCAGCCAAGTTCCCAGGTCAAATGAGCAGTTCTTC	CASSQVPRSNEQFF
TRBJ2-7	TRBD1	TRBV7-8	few	TGTGCCAGCAGCTTACGACAGGGATTCTCCTACGAGCAGTACTTC	CASSLRQGFSYEQYF
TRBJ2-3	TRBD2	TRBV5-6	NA	TGTGCCAGCAGGGAAAGACTAGCGGGGTCATACACAGATACGCAGTATTTT	CASRERLAGSYTDTQYF
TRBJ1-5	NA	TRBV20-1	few	TGCAGTGCTGCAGGCTACAATCAGCCCCAGCATTTT	CSAAGYNQPQHF
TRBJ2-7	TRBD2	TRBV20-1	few	TGCAGTGCTAGAGGGGGAGCGGGGGGGTACTACGAGCAGTACTTC	CSARGGAGGYYEQYF
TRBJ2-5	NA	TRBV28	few	TGTGCCAGCAGACGTCAGGGAGAAGAGACCCAGTACTTC	CASRRQGEETQYF
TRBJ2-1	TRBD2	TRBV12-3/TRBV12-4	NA	TGTGCCAGCAGCTGGACTAGCGGGGAATACAATGAGCAGTTCTTC	CASSWTSGEYNEQFF
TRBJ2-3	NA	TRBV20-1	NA	TGCAGTGCTGTAGCGGAGATCACAGATACGCAGTATTTT	CSAVAEITDTQYF
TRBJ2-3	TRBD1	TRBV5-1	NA	TGCGCCAGCAGCTTGGGTAGGACAGGGGGCCTAGATACGCAGTATTTT	CASSLGRTGGLDTQYF
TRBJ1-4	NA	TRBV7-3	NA	TGTGCCAGCAGCTCAACGTCCCGCTGGGGTGACGAAAAACTGTTTTTT	CASSSTSRWGDEKLFF
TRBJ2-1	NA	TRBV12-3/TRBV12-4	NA	TGTGCCAGCAGCCGGGGAGGCCCACCGTTCTTC	CASSRGGPPFF
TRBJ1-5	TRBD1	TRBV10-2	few	TGCGCCAGCAGAGACAGGGTAGTGGGCAATCAGCCCCAGCATTTT	CASRDRVVGNQPQHF
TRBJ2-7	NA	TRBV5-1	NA	TGCGCCAGCAGCCGGGGACTTAATACCTACGAGCAGTACTTC	CASSRGLNTYEQYF
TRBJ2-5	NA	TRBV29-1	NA	TGCAGCGACGGGTCGTCTGGACTTGGGACCCAGTACTTC	CSDGSSGLGTQYF
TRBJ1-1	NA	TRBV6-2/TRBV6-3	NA	TGTGCCAGCAGTTACTCGAGCAGGGGCTCGATGAACACTGAAGCTTTCTTT	CASSYSSRGSMNTEAFF
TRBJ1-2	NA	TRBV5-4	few	TGTGCCAGCAGCTTTTCGGAGCTTAATGGCTACACCTTC	CASSFSELNGYTF
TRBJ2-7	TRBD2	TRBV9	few	TGTGCCAGCAGCGCAGGACTAGCGGGGGGCCGCAACGAGCAGTACTTC	CASSAGLAGGRNEQYF
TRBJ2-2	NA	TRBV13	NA	TGTGCCAGCAGCCTGGACAACGGGGAGCTGTTTTTT	CASSLDNGELFF
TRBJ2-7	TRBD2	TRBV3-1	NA	TGTGCCAGCAGCCAGAGGGCGGGGGGGCCGTACGAGCAGTACTTC	CASSQRAGGPYEQYF
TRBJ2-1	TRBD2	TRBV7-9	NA	TGTGCCAGCAGCCATTTTGGACTAGCGGGCAATGAGCAGTTCTTC	CASSHFGLAGNEQFF
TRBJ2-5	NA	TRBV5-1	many	TGCGCCAGCAGTATTGGGGGAGGAGAGACCCAGTACTTC	CASSIGGGETQYF
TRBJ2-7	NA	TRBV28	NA	TGTGCCAGCAGTTTAACCGCCGGGCTGCTGGGGTTC	CASSLTAGLLGF
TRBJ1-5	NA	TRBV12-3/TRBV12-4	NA	TGTGCCAGCAGCCGATTGGGGGCCCAGCATTTT	CASSRLGAQHF
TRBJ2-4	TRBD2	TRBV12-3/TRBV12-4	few	TGTGCCAGCAGTCCCAGTTGGGTGAGCGGGGGGGACCTAAAAAACATTCAGTACTTC	CASSPSWVSGGDLKNIQYF
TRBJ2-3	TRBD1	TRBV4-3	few	TGCGCCAGCAGCCAAGGGACAGGGGAATTCCCTTCGGGTACGCAGTATTTT	CASSQGTGEFPSGTQYF
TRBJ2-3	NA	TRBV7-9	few	TGTGCCAGCAGCCCCATAGAAGTCACAGATACGCAGTATTTT	CASSPIEVTDTQYF
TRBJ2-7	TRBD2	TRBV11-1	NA	TGTGCCAGCAGCTTAGCCAAAGACAGAGCGGGGGAACCATACGAGCAGTACTTC	CASSLAKDRAGEPYEQYF
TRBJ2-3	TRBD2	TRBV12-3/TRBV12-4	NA	TGTGCCAGCAGCCCCGCGGGGGGGGTGGTAGATACGCAGTATTTT	CASSPAGGVVDTQYF
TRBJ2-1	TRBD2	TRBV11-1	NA	TGTGCCAGCAGCCCGGCCGGGACTAGCGGCTCCTACAATGAGCAGTTCTTC	CASSPAGTSGSYNEQFF
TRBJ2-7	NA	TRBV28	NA	TGTGCCAGCAGTTTTTCCGACTCCGAGGTCGACGAGCAGTACTTC	CASSFSDSEVDEQYF
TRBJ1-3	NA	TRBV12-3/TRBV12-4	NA	TGTGCCAGCAGCTACAGGAAGATCAGCTCTGGAAACACCATATATTTT	CASSYRKISSGNTIYF
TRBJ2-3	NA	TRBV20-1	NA	TGCAGTGCTGATAATTTAGCGGCTAGCACAGATACGCAGTATTTT	CSADNLAASTDTQYF
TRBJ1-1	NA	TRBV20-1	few	TGCAGTGCTAGACAGAGAACACCAGGCTCTGAAGCTTTCTTT	CSARQRTPGSEAFF
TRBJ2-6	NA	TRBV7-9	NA	TGTGCCAGCAGCCCCCCCAGGTCAGGCTCTGGGGCCAACGTCCTGACTTTC	CASSPPRSGSGANVLTF
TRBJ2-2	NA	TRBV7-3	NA	TGTGCCAGCAGCGTTCAGGGGCAAACGAACACCGGGGAGCTGTTTTTT	CASSVQGQTNTGELFF
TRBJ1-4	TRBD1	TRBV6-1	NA	TGTGCCAGCAGGGACAGGGACAAGCTGGATGAAAAACTGTTTTTT	CASRDRDKLDEKLFF
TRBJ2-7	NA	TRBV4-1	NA	TGCGCCAGCAGCCAAGAGAGGCCCCTTTTGTACGAGCAGTACTTC	CASSQERPLLYEQYF
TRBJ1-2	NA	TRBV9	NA	TGTGCCAGCAGCGTAGGTCAGGTCTTGGGAGATGGCTACACCTTC	CASSVGQVLGDGYTF
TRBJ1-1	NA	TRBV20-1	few	TGCAGTGCTAGAAGGGGTGGGATGAACACTGAAGCTTTCTTT	CSARRGGMNTEAFF
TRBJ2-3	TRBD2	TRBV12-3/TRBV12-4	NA	TGTGCCAGCAGTTCCGGGACTAGATCAGATACGCAGTATTTT	CASSSGTRSDTQYF
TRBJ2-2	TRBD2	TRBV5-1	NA	TGCGCCAGCAGCCACGGGGGGGCTCAGAACATCGGGGAGCTGTTTTTT	CASSHGGAQNIGELFF
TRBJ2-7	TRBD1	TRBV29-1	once	TGCAGCGTTGATGAGGAGACAGGGGGCTACGAGCAGTACTTC	CSVDEETGGYEQYF
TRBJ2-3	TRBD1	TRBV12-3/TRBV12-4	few	TGTGCCAGCCAAGACAGGGCCAAGGGGGGCACAGATACGCAGTATTTT	CASQDRAKGGTDTQYF
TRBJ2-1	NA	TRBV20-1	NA	TGCAGTGCTAGAGCCCCCGGGCACAGCTACAATGAGCAGTTCTTC	CSARAPGHSYNEQFF
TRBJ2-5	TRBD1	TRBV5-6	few	TGTGCCAGCAGCTTGAATGAGTGGGACAGAGAGACCCAGTACTTC	CASSLNEWDRETQYF
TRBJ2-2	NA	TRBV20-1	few	TGCAGTGCTACTCAGTTGCCCGGGGAGCTGTTTTTT	CSATQLPGELFF
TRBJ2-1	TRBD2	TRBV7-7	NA	TGTGCCAGCAGCTTGTCTTTTCTAGCGGGGAGCTCCTACAATGAGCAGTTCTTC	CASSLSFLAGSSYNEQFF